The text below deals with one TCR beta chain. This sample is part of a study of control samples from healthy donors and cancer patients. The CDR3 covers 17 residues. The ends were cut back, 4 bases at V and 0 bases at J, with 18 bases in the middle. Germline V gives CDR1 SGHDN, CDR2 FVKESK. The data were produced by immunoSEQ multiplex PCR, yet TCRdb's version contains in-frame clones alone and is incomplete. The table records roughly 98,000 clones, 80% to 95% of them present only once. This receptor was obtained from a man aged 18-30 years in good health. The genes are TRBV14 and TRBJ1-1; D is unresolved. The sequencing input was blood. The CDR3 coding sequence is TGTGCCAGCAGCCCCACGGAGTCCTGGAACATGAACACTGAAGCTTTCTTT. It specifies CASSPTESWNMNTEAFF.